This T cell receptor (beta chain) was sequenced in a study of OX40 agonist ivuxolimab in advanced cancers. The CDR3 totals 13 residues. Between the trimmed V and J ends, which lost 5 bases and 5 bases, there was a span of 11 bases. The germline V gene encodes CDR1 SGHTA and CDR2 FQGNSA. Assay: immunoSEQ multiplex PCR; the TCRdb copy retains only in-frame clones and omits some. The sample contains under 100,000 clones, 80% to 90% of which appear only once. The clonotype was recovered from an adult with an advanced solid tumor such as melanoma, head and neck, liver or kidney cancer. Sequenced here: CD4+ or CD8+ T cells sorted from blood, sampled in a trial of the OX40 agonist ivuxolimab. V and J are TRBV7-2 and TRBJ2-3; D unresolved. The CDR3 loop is CASSLMAEDTQYF. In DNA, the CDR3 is TGTGCCAGCAGCCTTATGGCGGAAGATACGCAGTATTTT.